This section outlines one T cell receptor (beta chain) sequence together with its context. Assignments of participants to cohorts depended upon their own reported clinical history. TCRdb's copy holds only in-frame clones and misses some; the assay was immunoSEQ multiplex PCR. The sample holds roughly 250,000 clones, about 82% seen once. The data originate from a study of blood T cell repertoires in COVID-19. This CDR3 has 20 amino acids. V trimming: 4 bases; J trimming: 0 bases; junction bases outside the gene matches: 15. Germline V gene data show CDR1 as SGDLS and CDR2 as YYNGEE. Sequenced: PBMCs or T cells enriched from blood (not recorded which). The TCR comes from a woman aged 45-65 years who had recovered from COVID-19. This chain connects TRBV9 to TRBJ2-1; 11 bases map to TRBD2. CDR3 nucleotide sequence: TGTGCCAGCAGCCCGACCGGGACTAGCGGACGAGCCTTCTCCTACAATGAGCAGTTCTTC. Its translation is CASSPTGTSGRAFSYNEQFF.